The T cell receptor beta chain under discussion was sequenced for a study of response to subunit inactivated influenza vaccine. Germline CDR1 and CDR2: SGHKS and YYEKEE (reference sequence). J lost 5 bases, V lost 4 bases, and 3 bases had no gene match. The CDR3 spans 12 residues. TCRdb fed the RT-PCR reads into MiXCR, producing one record per CDR3 protein. The table has around 530,000 distinct CDR3 sequences, about 11% seen once. The chain links TRBV5-5 to TRBJ2-7; 7 nucleotides align to TRBD2. The receptor's source is a man aged 50-59 years who received an inactivated influenza vaccine. Sequenced here: PBMCs from blood, sampled on the day of vaccination. Here the CDR3 reads CASSGGDHEQYF. CDR3 coding DNA: TGTGCCAGCAGCGGGGGGGACCACGAGCAGTACTTC.